This TCR beta chain is drawn from a study of blood T cell repertoires in COVID-19. Overall study: Both acute and convalescent COVID-19 samples were obtained from the United States, Italy and Spain. PBMCs, B-cell-depleted T cells, or T cells were the source of the cDNA or gDNA that made up the material.

Germline loops: CDR1 MNHEY, CDR2 SVGAGI. V gave up 6 bases and J gave up 7 bases; unmatched junction bases: 6. This CDR3 comprises 14 residues. Original data processing: For nucleated cells, counts were estimated from reference gene primer amplification. TCRdb's table, derived via immunoSEQ multiplex PCR, lists solely in-frame clones and lacks some. Clone size and the V and J calls come from that table; the DNA yielded D and trimming. The repertoire holds some 100,000 clones, with approximately 84% as singletons. Sequencing was done on a sample of peripheral blood. This TCR was sampled from a woman in her sixties or seventies with acute or convalescent COVID-19. The V gene is TRBV6-5, the J gene TRBJ1-6; 7 nucleotides align to TRBD1. The CDR3 DNA reads as TGTGCCAGCAGATCACAGGGGCCCAATTCACCCCTCCACTTT. Amino acids: CASRSQGPNSPLHF.